Listed here are 7 T cell receptor beta chains from one sample, sequenced in a study of OX40 agonist ivuxolimab in advanced cancers. Only in-frame clones appear in the TCRdb table, and some are missing; sequencing was by immunoSEQ multiplex PCR. The data hold about 61,000 clones, with roughly 85% observed a single time. Sequencing was performed on CD4+ or CD8+ T cells sorted from blood, taken in a trial of the OX40 agonist ivuxolimab. The receptor set was obtained from an adult with an advanced solid tumor such as melanoma, head and neck, liver or kidney cancer.

CDR3 sequence (DNA): TGTGCCAGTAGTATGGCTCTAGCGGGAGTATACGAGCAGTACTTC. It yields the protein CASSMALAGVYEQYF. This chain joins TRBV19 and TRBJ2-7; 10 bases line up with TRBD2. J was trimmed by 4 bases and V by 3 bases; bases with no gene match: 6. The V gene's germline CDR1 is LNHDA and CDR2 SQIVND (reference sequence). The CDR3 length is 15 residues.

The rearrangement joins TRBV7-6 to TRBJ2-1; D not certain. This CDR3 spans 18 amino acids. Germline CDR1 is SGHVS and CDR2 is FNYEAQ. Trimming took off 4 bases at V and 4 bases at J, with 23 bases between the two ends. CDR3 loop: CASSSLPSHSGVYNEQFF. The CDR3 coding sequence is TGTGCCAGCAGCTCCCTACCATCCCACTCTGGGGTATACAATGAGCAGTTCTTC.

The rearrangement links TRBV7-2 to TRBJ2-3, with 7 nucleotides matching TRBD2. CDR3 length: 14 residues. After removal of 5 bases from V and 4 bases from J, the junction contained 6 bases not matched to a gene. Germline CDR1 is SGHTA and CDR2 is FQGNSA. The CDR3 protein is CASSPTSIPDTQYF. DNA for the CDR3: TGTGCCAGCAGCCCGACTAGCATCCCAGATACGCAGTATTTT. Using reference TRBV7-2 and TRBJ2-3 for the parts outside the CDR3, the full variable domain is GAGVSQSPSNKVTEKGKDVELRCDPISGHTALYWYRQSLGQGLEFLIYFQGNSAPDKSGLPSDRFSAERTGGSVSTLTIQRTQQEDSAVYLCASSPTSIPDTQYFGPGTRLTVL.

This chain connects TRBV15 to TRBJ2-2; TRBD1 might be the D (5 bases). This CDR3 is built from 16 residues. CDR1 and CDR2 (germline): LNHNV, YYDKDF (reference sequence). The V end was cut by 0 bases, the J end by 4 bases, with 12 bases between. CDR3 amino acids: CATSREPRASTGELFF. For the CDR3, the DNA is TGTGCCACCAGCAGAGAGCCCAGGGCGAGCACCGGGGAGCTGTTTTTT. The variable domain in full, with the rest retrieved from reference TRBV15 and TRBJ2-2, is DAMVIQNPRYQVTQFGKPVTLSCSQTLNHNVMYWYQQKSSQAPKLLFHYYDKDFNNEADTPDNFQSRRPNTSFCFLDIRSPGLGDTAMYLCATSREPRASTGELFFGEGSRLTVL.

This rearrangement joins TRBV7-2 to TRBJ2-1, with D uncertain. V lost 0 bases and J lost 0, with 6 bases in between. The CDR3 sequence is 15 residues long. The V gene's germline CDR1 is SGHTA and CDR2 FQGNSA. This CDR3 is CASSLASPSYNEQFF. DNA of the CDR3: TGTGCCAGCAGCTTAGCTAGTCCCTCCTACAATGAGCAGTTCTTC.

For the CDR3, the DNA is TGTGCCAGCAGCTTATCGGGACACTTGAACACTGAAGCTTTCTTT. Protein product: CASSLSGHLNTEAFF. This rearrangement joins TRBV7-2 to TRBJ1-1; D might be TRBD1 (6 bases). Trimming removed 2 bases at V and 0 bases at J, with 10 bases between. This CDR3 has 15 amino acids. Germline CDR1 is SGHTA and CDR2 is FQGNSA. Variable domain in full (rest from reference TRBV7-2 and TRBJ1-1): GAGVSQSPSNKVTEKGKDVELRCDPISGHTALYWYRQSLGQGLEFLIYFQGNSAPDKSGLPSDRFSAERTGGSVSTLTIQRTQQEDSAVYLCASSLSGHLNTEAFFGQGTRLTVV.

This chain joins TRBV7-8 and TRBJ1-2; D remains ambiguous. V was cut by 0 bases and J by 5 bases, with 19 bases left in between. CDR1 and CDR2 from the germline V gene are SGHVS and FQNEAQ. There are 17 residues in the CDR3. CDR3 loop: CASSLADGEGLVYGYTF. For the CDR3, the DNA is TGTGCCAGCAGCTTAGCGGATGGGGAGGGTTTAGTTTATGGCTACACCTTC. The variable domain in full, with the rest retrieved from reference TRBV7-8 and TRBJ1-2, is GAGVSQSPRYKVAKRGQDVALRCDPISGHVSLFWYQQALGQGPEFLTYFQNEAQLDKSGLPSDRFFAERPEGSVSTLKIQRTQQEDSAVYLCASSLADGEGLVYGYTFGSGTRLTVV.